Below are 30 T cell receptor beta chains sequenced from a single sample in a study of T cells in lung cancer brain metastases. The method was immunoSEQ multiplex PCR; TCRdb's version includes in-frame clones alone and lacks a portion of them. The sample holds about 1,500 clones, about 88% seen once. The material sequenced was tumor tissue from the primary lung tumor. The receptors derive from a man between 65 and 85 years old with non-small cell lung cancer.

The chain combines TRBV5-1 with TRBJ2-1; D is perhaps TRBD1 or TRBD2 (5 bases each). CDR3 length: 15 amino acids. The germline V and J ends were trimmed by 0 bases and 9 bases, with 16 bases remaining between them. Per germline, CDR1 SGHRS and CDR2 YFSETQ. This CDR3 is CASSLGDRSPIEQFF. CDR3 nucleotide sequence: TGCGCCAGCAGCTTGGGGGACCGCTCCCCTATTGAGCAGTTCTTC.

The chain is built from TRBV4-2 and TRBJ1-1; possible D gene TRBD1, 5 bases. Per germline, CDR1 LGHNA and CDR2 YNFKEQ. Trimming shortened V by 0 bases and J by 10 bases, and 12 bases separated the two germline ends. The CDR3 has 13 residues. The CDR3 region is CASSQEMEGSAFF. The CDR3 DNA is TGTGCCAGCAGCCAAGAAATGGAGGGGTCAGCTTTCTTT.

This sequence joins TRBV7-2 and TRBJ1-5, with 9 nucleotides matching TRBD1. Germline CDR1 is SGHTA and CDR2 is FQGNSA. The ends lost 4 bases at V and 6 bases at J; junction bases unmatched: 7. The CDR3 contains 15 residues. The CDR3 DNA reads TGTGCCAGCAGCTCGCGACAGGGGGAGTTTCAGCCCCAGCATTTT. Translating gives CASSSRQGEFQPQHF. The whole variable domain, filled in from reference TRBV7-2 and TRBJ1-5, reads GAGVSQSPSNKVTEKGKDVELRCDPISGHTALYWYRQSLGQGLEFLIYFQGNSAPDKSGLPSDRFSAERTGGSVSTLTIQRTQQEDSAVYLCASSSRQGEFQPQHFGDGTRLSIL.

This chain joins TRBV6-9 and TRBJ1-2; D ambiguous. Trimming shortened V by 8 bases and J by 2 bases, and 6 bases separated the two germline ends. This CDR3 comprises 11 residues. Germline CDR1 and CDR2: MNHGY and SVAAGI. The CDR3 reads CASGGNYGYTF. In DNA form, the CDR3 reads TGTGCCAGCGGAGGGAACTATGGCTACACCTTC.

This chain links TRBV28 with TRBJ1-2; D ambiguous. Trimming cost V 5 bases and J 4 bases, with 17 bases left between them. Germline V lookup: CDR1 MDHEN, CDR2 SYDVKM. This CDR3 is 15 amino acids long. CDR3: CASSDPGQYSYGYTF. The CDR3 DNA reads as TGTGCCAGCAGTGACCCCGGGCAGTATAGCTATGGCTACACCTTC.

The CDR3 spells CASSQAYSGRAYNEQFF. CDR3 DNA sequence: TGCGCCAGCAGCCAGGCTTATAGCGGGAGGGCCTACAATGAGCAGTTCTTC. The V and J genes are TRBV4-3 and TRBJ2-1; TRBD2 agrees at 11 bases. CDR1 is LGHNA and CDR2 is YSLEER in the germline V gene. The CDR3 has 17 residues. V lost 3 bases and J lost 2; bases outside the gene matches: 6.

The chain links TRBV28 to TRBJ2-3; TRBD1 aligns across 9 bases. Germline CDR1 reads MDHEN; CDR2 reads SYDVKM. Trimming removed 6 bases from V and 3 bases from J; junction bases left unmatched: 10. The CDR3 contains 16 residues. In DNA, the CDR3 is TGTGCCAGCAGCACGAACAGGGGGCGCCCGACAGATACGCAGTATTTT. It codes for CASSTNRGRPTDTQYF. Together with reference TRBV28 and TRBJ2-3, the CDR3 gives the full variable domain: DVKVTQSSRYLVKRTGEKVFLECVQDMDHENMFWYRQDPGLGLRLIYFSYDVKMKEKGDIPEGYSVSREKKERFSLILESASTNQTSMYLCASSTNRGRPTDTQYFGPGTRLTVL.

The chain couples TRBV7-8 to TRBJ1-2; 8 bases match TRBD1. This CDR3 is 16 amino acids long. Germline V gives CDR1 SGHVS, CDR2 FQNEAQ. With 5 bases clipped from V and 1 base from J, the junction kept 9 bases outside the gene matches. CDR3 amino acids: CASSPRTGSGNYGYTF. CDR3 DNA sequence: TGTGCCAGCAGCCCCCGGACAGGGTCGGGTAACTATGGCTACACCTTC.

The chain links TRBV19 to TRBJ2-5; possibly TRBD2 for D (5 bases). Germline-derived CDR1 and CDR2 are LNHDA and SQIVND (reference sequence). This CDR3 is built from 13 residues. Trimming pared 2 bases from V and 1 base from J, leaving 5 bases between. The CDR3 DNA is TGTGCCAGTAGTATAACTAGCCAAGAGACCCAGTACTTC. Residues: CASSITSQETQYF.

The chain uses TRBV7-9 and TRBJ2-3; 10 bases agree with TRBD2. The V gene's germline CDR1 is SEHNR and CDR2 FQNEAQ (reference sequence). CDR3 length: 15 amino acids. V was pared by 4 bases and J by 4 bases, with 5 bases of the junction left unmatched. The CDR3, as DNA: TGTGCCAGCAGCTCCCTAGCGGGAGCCTCAGATACGCAGTATTTT. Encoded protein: CASSSLAGASDTQYF.

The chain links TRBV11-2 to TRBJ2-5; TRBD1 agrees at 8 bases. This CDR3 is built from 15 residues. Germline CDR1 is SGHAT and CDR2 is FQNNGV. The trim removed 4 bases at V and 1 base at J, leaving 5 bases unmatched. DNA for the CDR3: TGTGCCAGCAGCTCAACAGGGGGAGCCCAAGAGACCCAGTACTTC. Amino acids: CASSSTGGAQETQYF.

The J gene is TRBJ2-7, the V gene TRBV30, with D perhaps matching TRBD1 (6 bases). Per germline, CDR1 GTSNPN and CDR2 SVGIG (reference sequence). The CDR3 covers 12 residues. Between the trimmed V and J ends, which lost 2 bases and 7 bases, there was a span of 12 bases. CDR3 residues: CAWSPQGVEQYF. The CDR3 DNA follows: TGTGCCTGGAGTCCACAGGGAGTTGAGCAGTACTTC.

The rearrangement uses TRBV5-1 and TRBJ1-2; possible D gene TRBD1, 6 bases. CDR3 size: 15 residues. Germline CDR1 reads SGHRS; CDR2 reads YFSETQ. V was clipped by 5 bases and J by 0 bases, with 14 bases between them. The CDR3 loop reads CASRQRTDSNYGYTF. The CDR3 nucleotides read TGCGCCAGCAGGCAACGGACAGATTCTAACTATGGCTACACCTTC.

The CDR3 region has the DNA TGTGCCAGTACCCAGTGGCGTTCGAATGAGCAGTTCTTC. Protein: CASTQWRSNEQFF. The gene calls are TRBV19 and TRBJ2-1; D is ambiguous. V gave up 7 bases and J gave up 7 bases, with 14 bases separating them. Germline V gene data show CDR1 as LNHDA and CDR2 as SQIVND (reference sequence). The CDR3 has 13 residues.

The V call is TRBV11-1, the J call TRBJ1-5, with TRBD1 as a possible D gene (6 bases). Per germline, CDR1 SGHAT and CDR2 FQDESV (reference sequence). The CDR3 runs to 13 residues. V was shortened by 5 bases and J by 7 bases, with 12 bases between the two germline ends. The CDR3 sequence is CASSGGTLQPQHF. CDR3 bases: TGTGCCAGCAGCGGAGGGACACTCCAGCCCCAGCATTTT.

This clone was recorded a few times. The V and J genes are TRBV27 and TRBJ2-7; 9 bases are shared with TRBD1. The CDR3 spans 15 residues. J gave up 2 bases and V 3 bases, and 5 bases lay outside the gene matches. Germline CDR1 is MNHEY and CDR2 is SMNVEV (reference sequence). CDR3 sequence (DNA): TGTGCCAGCAGTTTTTCTGGGACAGGGCCCTACGAGCAGTACTTC. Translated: CASSFSGTGPYEQYF.

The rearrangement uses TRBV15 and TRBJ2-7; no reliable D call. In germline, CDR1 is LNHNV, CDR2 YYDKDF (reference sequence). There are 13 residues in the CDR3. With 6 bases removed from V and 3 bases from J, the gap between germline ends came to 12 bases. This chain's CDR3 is CATSMANDYEQYV. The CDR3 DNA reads TGTGCCACCAGTATGGCGAACGACTACGAGCAGTACGTC.

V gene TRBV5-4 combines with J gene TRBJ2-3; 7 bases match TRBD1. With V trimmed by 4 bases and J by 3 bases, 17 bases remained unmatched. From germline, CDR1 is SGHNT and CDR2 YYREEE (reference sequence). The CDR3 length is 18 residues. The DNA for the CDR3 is TGTGCCAGCAGCCGAACCAGGGTGCGCGACAGGGAAACAGATACGCAGTATTTT. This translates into CASSRTRVRDRETDTQYF.

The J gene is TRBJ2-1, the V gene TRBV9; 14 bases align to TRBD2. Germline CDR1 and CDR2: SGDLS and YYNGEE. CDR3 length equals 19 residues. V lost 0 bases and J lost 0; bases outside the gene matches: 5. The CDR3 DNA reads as TGTGCCAGCAGCGTAGGACTAGCGGGAGGGTCTCCCTCCTACAATGAGCAGTTCTTC. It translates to CASSVGLAGGSPSYNEQFF.

The CDR3 region is CASSLTRGNTIYF. DNA for the CDR3: TGTGCCAGCAGCCTGACAAGAGGAAACACCATATATTTT. The chain has TRBV14 and TRBJ1-3; unclear D gene. The CDR3 consists of 13 residues. Per the germline V gene, CDR1 is SGHDN and CDR2 is FVKESK. Deletions cut 4 bases from V and 4 bases from J, with 8 bases between.

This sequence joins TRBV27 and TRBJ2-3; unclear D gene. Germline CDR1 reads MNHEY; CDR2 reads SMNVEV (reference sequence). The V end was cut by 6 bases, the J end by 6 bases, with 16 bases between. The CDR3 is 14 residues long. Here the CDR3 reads CASRERALGDTQYF. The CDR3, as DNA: TGTGCCAGCAGAGAACGGGCCTTGGGCGATACGCAGTATTTT.

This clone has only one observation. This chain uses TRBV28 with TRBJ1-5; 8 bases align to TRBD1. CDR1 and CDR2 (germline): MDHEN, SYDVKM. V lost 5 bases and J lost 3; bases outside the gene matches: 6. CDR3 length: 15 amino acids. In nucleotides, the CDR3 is TGTGCCAGCAGTATGTTGGACAGGGACAATCAGCCCCAGCATTTT. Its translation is CASSMLDRDNQPQHF.

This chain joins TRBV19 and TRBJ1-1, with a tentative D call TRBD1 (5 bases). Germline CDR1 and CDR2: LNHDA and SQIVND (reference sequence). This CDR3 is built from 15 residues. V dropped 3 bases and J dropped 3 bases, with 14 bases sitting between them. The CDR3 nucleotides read TGTGCCAGTAGTATGAGGGGCCGGAAGGACACTGAAGCTTTCTTT. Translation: CASSMRGRKDTEAFF. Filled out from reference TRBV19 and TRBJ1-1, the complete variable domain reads DGGITQSPKYLFRKEGQNVTLSCEQNLNHDAMYWYRQDPGQGLRLIYYSQIVNDFQKGDIAEGYSVSREKKESFPLTVTSAQKNPTAFYLCASSMRGRKDTEAFFGQGTRLTVV.

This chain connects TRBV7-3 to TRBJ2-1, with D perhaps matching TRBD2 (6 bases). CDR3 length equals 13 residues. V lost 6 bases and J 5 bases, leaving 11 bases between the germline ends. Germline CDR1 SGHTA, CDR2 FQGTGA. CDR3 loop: CASSEGGNNEQFF. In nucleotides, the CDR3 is TGTGCCAGCAGTGAGGGCGGGAACAATGAGCAGTTCTTC.

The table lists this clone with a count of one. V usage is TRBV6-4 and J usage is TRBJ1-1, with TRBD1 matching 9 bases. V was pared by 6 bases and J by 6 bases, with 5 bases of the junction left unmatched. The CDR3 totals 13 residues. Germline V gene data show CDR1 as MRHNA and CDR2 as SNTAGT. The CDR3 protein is CASSRDREAEAFF. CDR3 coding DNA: TGTGCCAGCAGCAGGGACAGGGAGGCTGAAGCTTTCTTT.

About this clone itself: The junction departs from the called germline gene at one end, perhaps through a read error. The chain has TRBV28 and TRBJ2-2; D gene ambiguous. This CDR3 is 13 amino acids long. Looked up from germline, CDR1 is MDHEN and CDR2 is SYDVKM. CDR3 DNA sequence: TGTGTCAGCACGAGAGAAGGAACCGGGGAGCTGTTTTTT. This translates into CVSTREGTGELFF.

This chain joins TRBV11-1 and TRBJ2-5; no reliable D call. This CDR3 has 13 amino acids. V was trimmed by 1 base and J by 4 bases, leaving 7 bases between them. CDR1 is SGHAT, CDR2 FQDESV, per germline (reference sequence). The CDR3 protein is CASSLVIGETQYF. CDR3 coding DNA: TGTGCCAGCAGCTTAGTGATCGGAGAGACCCAGTACTTC.

In nucleotides, the CDR3 is TGTGCCAGCACCAGGTGGGACAGGCCCTACAATGAGCAGTTCTTC. Protein sequence: CASTRWDRPYNEQFF. The chain carries TRBV7-5 and TRBJ2-1; the D call of TRBD1 is as the table states it, not checked on the DNA. TRBV7-5 is annotated as a pseudogene. The CDR3 is 15 residues long.

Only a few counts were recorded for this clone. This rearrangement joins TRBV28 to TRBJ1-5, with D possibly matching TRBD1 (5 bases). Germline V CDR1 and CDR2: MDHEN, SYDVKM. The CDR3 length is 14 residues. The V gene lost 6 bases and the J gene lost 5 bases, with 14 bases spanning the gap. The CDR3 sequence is CASSPGGEDQPQHF. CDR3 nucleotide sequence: TGTGCCAGCAGCCCGGGGGGTGAAGATCAGCCCCAGCATTTT.

The DNA for the CDR3 is TGTGCCAGCAGCTTGTTGTCCTACGAGCAGTACTTC. This codes for CASSLLSYEQYF. V usage is TRBV5-4 and J usage is TRBJ2-7; no clear D gene. Germline V gene lookup returns CDR1 SGHNT and CDR2 YYREEE (reference sequence). V lost 1 base to trimming and J lost 1 base, with 3 bases between them. This CDR3 has 12 residues. The full variable domain, its missing parts supplied by reference TRBV5-4 and TRBJ2-7, is ETGVTQSPTHLIKTRGQQVTLRCSSQSGHNTVSWYQQALGQGPQFIFQYYREEENGRGNFPPRFSGLQFPNYSSELNVNALELDDSALYLCASSLLSYEQYFGPGTRLTVT.